This TCR beta chain appears in the sequencing data of a study of T-cell memory formation after mild COVID-19. General study results and limits: Researchers found some responding clones in pre-infection memory, a sign that cross-reactive memory joined. Most CD4+ clones that shrank were in CM and EM, while CD8+ ones turned up in EMRA.

Constant-segment primers were used for 5'RACE, and the resulting TCR alpha and TCR beta cDNA libraries carried sample barcodes and UMIs. MiXCR, run by TCRdb on the 5' RACE reads, gives a single entry per CDR3 protein. The sample shows 200,000 to 250,000 distinct CDR3 sequences, roughly 14% of them seen only once. Germline assignment: CDR1 MDHEN and CDR2 SYDVKM. This CDR3 has 14 amino acids. Deletions cut 7 bases from V and 6 bases from J, with 17 bases between. Concerning this clonotype: What it binds is unknown.

Material for sequencing was PBMCs or a T cell subset sorted from them (not recorded which). This clonotype was sampled from an adult woman who had mild COVID-19 (a few samples of this study predate the infection). Cell type and time point are not known. This chain links TRBV28 with TRBJ2-3, with a weak D call TRBD1 (6 bases). CDR3 region: CASTSTGWTDTQYF. The CDR3 DNA reads as TGTGCCAGCACCTCGACAGGTTGGACGGATACGCAGTATTTT.